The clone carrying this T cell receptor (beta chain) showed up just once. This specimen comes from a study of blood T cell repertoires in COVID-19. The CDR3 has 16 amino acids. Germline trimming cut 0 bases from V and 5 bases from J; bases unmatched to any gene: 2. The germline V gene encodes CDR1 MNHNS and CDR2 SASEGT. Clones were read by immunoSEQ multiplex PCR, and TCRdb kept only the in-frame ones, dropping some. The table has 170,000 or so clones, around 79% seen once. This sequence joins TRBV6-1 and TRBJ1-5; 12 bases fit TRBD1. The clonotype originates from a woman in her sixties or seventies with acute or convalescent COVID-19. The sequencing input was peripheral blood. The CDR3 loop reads CASSEAGQGADQPQHF. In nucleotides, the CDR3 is TGTGCCAGCAGTGAAGCGGGACAGGGGGCCGATCAGCCCCAGCATTTT.